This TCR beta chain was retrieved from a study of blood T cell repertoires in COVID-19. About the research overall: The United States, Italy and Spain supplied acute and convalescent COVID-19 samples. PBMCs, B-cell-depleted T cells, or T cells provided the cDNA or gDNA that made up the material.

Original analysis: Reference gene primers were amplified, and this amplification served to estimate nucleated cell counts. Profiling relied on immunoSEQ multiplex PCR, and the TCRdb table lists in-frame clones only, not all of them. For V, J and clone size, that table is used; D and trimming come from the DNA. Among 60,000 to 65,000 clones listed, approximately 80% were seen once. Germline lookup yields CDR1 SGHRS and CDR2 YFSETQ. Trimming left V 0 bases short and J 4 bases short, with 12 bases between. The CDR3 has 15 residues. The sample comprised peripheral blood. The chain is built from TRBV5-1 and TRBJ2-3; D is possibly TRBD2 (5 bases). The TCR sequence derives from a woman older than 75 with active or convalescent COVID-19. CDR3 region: CASSLALASPDTQYF. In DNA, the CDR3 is TGCGCCAGCAGCTTGGCCCTGGCTAGCCCAGATACGCAGTATTTT.